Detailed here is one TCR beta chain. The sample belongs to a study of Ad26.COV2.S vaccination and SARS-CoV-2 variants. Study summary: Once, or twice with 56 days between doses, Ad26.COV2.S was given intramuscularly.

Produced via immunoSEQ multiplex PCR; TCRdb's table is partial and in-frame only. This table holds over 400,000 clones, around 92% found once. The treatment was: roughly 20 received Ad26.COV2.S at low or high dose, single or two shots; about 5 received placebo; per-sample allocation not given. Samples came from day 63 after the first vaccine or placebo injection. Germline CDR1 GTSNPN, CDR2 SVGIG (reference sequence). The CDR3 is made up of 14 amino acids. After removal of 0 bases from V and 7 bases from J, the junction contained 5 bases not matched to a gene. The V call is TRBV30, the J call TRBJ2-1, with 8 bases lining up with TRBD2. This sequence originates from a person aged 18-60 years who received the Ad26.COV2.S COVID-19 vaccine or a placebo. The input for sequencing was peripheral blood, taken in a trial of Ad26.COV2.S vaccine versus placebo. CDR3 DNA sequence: TGTGCCTGGAGTGTTATGGCGGGGGGAAATGAGCAGTTCTTC. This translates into CAWSVMAGGNEQFF.